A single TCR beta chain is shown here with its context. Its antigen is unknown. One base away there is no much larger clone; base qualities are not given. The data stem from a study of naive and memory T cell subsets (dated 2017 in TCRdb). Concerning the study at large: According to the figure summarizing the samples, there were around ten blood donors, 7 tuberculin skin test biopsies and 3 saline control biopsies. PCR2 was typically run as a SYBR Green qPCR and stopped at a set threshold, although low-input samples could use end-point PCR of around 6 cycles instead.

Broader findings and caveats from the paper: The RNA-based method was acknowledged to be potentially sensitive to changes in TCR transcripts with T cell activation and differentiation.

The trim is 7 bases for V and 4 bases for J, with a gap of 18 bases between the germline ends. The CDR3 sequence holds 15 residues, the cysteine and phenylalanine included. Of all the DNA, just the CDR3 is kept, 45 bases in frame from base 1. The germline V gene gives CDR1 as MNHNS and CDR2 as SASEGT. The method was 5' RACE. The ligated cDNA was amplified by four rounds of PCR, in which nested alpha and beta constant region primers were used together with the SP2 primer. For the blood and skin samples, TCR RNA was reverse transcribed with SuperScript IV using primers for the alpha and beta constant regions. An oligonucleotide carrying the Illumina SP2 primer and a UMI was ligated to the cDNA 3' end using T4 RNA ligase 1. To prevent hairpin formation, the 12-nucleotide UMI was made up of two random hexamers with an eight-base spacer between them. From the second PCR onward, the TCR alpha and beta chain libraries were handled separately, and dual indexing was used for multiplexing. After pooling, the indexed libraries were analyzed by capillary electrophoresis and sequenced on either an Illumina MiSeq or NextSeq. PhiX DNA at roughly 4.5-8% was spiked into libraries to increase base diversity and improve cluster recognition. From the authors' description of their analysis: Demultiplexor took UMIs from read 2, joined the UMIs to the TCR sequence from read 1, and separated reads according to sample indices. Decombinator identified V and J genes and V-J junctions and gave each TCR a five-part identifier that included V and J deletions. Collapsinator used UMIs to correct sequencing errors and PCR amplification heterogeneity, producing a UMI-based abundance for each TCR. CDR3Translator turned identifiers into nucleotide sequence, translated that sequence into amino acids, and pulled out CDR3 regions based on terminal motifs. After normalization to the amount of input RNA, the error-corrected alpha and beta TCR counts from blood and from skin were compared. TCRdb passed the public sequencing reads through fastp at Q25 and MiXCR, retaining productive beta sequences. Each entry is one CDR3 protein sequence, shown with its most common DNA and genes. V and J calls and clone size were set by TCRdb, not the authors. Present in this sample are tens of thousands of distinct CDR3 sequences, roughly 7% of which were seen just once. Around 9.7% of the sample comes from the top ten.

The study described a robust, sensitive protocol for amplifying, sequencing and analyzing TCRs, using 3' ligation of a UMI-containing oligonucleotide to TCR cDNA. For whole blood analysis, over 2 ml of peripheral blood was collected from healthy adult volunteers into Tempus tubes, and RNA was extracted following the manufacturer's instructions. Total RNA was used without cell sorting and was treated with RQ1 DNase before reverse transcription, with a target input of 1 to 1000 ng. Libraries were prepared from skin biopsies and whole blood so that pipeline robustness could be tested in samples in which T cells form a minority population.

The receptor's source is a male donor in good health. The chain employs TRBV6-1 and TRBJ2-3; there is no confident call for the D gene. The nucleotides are TGTGCCAGCACACGCCCGGAAGGATTCTCAGATACGCAGTATTTT. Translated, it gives CASTRPEGFSDTQYF.